The 10 T cell receptor beta chains presented below share a single source sample, sequenced in a study of blood T cell repertoires in COVID-19. Sequencing used immunoSEQ multiplex PCR; TCRdb keeps in-frame clones, though not all of them. Altogether 250,000 or so clones are present, around four fifths being singletons, with the ten largest covering around 6.8%. Material: peripheral blood. Receptors were obtained from a woman in her sixties with active or convalescent COVID-19.

The chain links TRBV2 to TRBJ1-1; D is undetermined. The length of the CDR3 is 15 residues. Germline V gives CDR1 SNHLY, CDR2 FYNNEI. The ends were cut back, 2 bases at V and 1 base at J, with 11 bases in the middle. CDR3 protein: CASSELVSGNTEAFF. The CDR3 DNA is TGTGCCAGCAGTGAATTGGTGTCGGGGAACACTGAAGCTTTCTTT.

The chain is built from TRBV7-9 and TRBJ2-2; TRBD1 might be the D (6 bases). The CDR3 contains 15 residues. Trimming stripped 2 bases from V and 3 bases from J, with 10 bases between. Looked up from germline, CDR1 is SEHNR and CDR2 is FQNEAQ (reference sequence). The CDR3 DNA reads as TGTGCCAGCAGCTTATGGGGGCCGGACACCGGGGAGCTGTTTTTT. It specifies CASSLWGPDTGELFF.

This chain uses TRBV9 with TRBJ1-2; maybe TRBD1 (5 bases). CDR1 and CDR2 from the germline V gene are SGDLS and YYNGEE. Trimming cost V 0 bases and J 8 bases, with 14 bases left between them. This CDR3 contains 14 residues. The CDR3 bases are TGTGCCAGCAGCGTAGATCAGGGACTAGGAGGCTACACCTTC. Its protein is CASSVDQGLGGYTF. The complete variable domain, with remaining parts taken from reference TRBV9 and TRBJ1-2, reads DSGVTQTPKHLITATGQRVTLRCSPRSGDLSVYWYQQSLDQGLQFLIQYYNGEERAKGNILERFSAQQFPDLHSELNLSSLELGDSALYFCASSVDQGLGGYTFGSGTRLTVV.

This chain joins TRBV5-6 and TRBJ2-3; TRBD2 matches 10 bases. Germline V gene data show CDR1 as SGHDT and CDR2 as YYEEEE. The ends lost 1 base at V and 5 bases at J; junction bases unmatched: 4. CDR3 length equals 15 residues. CDR3 region: CASSLLAGVLDTQYF. CDR3 DNA sequence: TGTGCCAGCAGCTTGCTAGCGGGAGTACTAGATACGCAGTATTTT. The whole variable domain, remainder taken from reference TRBV5-6 and TRBJ2-3, is DAGVTQSPTHLIKTRGQQVTLRCSPKSGHDTVSWYQQALGQGPQFIFQYYEEEERQRGNFPDRFSGHQFPNYSSELNVNALLLGDSALYLCASSLLAGVLDTQYFGPGTRLTVL.

This chain joins TRBV12-3 or TRBV12-4 and TRBJ2-7, with 8 bases fitting TRBD2. J gave up 3 bases and V 6 bases, and 4 bases lay outside the gene matches. CDR3 length: 13 residues. The DNA for the CDR3 is TGTGCCAGCAGGTCCCTAGCGGGCTACGAGCAGTACTTC. Translation gives CASRSLAGYEQYF.

Comment on this clone: The junction shows a germline mismatch at one end, possibly a read error. DNA of the CDR3: TGTGCCAGCAGGCAGTTGACAGGGATAATTTTT. It encodes CASRQLTGIIF. V usage is TRBV6-5 and J usage is TRBJ1-1; 7 nucleotides match TRBD1. The CDR3 consists of 11 residues. Germline CDR1 MNHEY, CDR2 SVGAGI.

The rearrangement joins TRBV18 to TRBJ2-1; no definite D call. Germline CDR1 and CDR2: KGHSH and LQKENI. The CDR3 totals 14 residues. Trimming removed 4 bases from V and 4 bases from J, with 11 bases in between. The CDR3 nucleotides are TGTGCCAGCTCACGAGGAGATCCATACAATGAGCAGTTCTTC. It codes for CASSRGDPYNEQFF. Complete variable domain (other parts from reference TRBV18 and TRBJ2-1): NAGVMQNPRHLVRRRGQEARLRCSPMKGHSHVYWYRQLPEEGLKFMVYLQKENIIDESGMPKERFSAEFPKEGPSILRIQQVVRGDSAAYFCASSRGDPYNEQFFGPGTRLTVL.

This clone was observed once. The chain combines TRBV5-5 with TRBJ1-6; TRBD1 matches at 11 bases. This CDR3 has 19 amino acids. The junction had 6 bases not matched to a gene; V was cut back by 0 bases and J by 1 base. Germline CDR1 is SGHKS and CDR2 is YYEKEE (reference sequence). The CDR3 DNA sequence: TGTGCCAGCAGCTTGGAACGGACAGGGGGCGCGTCCTATAATTCACCCCTCCACTTT. It yields the protein CASSLERTGGASYNSPLHF. The whole variable domain, remainder taken from reference TRBV5-5 and TRBJ1-6, is DAGVTQSPTHLIKTRGQQVTLRCSPISGHKSVSWYQQVLGQGPQFIFQYYEKEERGRGNFPDRFSARQFPNYSSELNVNALLLGDSALYLCASSLERTGGASYNSPLHFGNGTRLTVT.

This chain uses TRBV5-6 with TRBJ2-3; TRBD2 matches 7 bases. After removal of 6 bases from V and 0 bases from J, the junction contained 7 bases not matched to a gene. Germline lookup yields CDR1 SGHDT and CDR2 YYEEEE. The CDR3 spans 15 residues. CDR3 residues: CASTIWRESTDTQYF. The CDR3 region has the DNA TGTGCCAGCACCATCTGGCGGGAGAGCACAGATACGCAGTATTTT.

The rearrangement links TRBV15 to TRBJ2-5; D is ambiguous. Germline CDR1 and CDR2: LNHNV and YYDKDF (reference sequence). V was shortened by 5 bases and J by 5 bases, with 21 bases between the two germline ends. This CDR3 spans 16 amino acids. For the CDR3, the DNA is TGTGCCACCAGCGAGTCGTTCGGTCGCGGCATCGAGACCCAGTACTTC. Its translation: CATSESFGRGIETQYF.